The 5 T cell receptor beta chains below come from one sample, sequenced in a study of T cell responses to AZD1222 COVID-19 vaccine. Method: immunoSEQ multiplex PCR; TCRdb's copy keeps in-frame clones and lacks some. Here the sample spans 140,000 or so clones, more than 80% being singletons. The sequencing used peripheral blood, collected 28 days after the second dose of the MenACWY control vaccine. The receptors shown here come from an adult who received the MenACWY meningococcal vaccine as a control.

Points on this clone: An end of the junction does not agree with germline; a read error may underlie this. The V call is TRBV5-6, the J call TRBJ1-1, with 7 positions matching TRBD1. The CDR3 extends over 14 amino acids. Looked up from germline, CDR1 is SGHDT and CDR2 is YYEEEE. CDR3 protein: CASSNPTGTTEAFF. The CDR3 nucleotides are TGTGCCAGCAGCAACCCGACAGGGACGACTGAGGCTTTCTTT.

The CDR3 protein is CASSLTSGREYEQYF. For the CDR3, the DNA is TGTGCCAGCAGCTTAACTAGCGGGAGAGAATACGAGCAGTACTTC. The chain joins TRBV7-2 to TRBJ2-7; TRBD2 matches 11 bases. The germline CDR1 and CDR2 sequences are SGHTA and FQGNSA. This CDR3 contains 15 residues. V shed 2 bases and J 4 bases; nucleotides not matched to a gene: 4.

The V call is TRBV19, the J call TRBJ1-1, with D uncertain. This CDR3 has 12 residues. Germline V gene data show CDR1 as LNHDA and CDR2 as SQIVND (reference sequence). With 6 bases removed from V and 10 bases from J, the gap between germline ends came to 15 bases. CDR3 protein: CASSRELHGAFF. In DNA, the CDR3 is TGTGCCAGTAGCCGGGAACTTCATGGAGCTTTCTTT.

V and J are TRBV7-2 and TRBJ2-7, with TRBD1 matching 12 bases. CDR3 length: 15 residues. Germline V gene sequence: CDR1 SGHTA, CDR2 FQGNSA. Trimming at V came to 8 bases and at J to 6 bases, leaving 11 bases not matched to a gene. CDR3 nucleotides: TGTGCCAGCGTCCCGGGACAGGGGGCTTCCGTCGAGCAGTACTTC. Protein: CASVPGQGASVEQYF.

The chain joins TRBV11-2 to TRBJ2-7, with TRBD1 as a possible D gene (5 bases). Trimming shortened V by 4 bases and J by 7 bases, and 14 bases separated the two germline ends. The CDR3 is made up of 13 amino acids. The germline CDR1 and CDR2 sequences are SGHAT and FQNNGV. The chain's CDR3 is CASSSTAIREQYF. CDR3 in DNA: TGTGCCAGCAGCTCGACAGCTATTAGGGAGCAGTACTTC.